Presented here are 27 T cell receptor beta chains from one specimen sequenced in a study of blood T cell repertoires in COVID-19. Measured with immunoSEQ multiplex PCR; TCRdb has only the in-frame clones, and not every one. Found here are approximately 170,000 clones, roughly 80% of them singletons; the top ten hold 12%. Sequenced input: peripheral blood. These receptors were collected from a woman between 50 and 59 years old with acute or convalescent COVID-19.

V is TRBV7-8 and J is TRBJ2-7; D perhaps matches TRBD2 (5 bases). V gave up 7 bases and J gave up 6 bases, with 19 bases separating them. CDR1 SGHVS and CDR2 FQNEAQ come from the germline V gene. This CDR3 region has 14 residues. This chain's CDR3 is CASTPTRLPFEQYF. Here the CDR3 DNA reads TGTGCCAGCACCCCAACGCGACTACCTTTCGAGCAGTACTTC.

This clone showed up just a few times. This rearrangement joins TRBV19 to TRBJ1-1; D is undetermined. Trimming stripped 1 base from V and 3 bases from J, with 9 bases between. This CDR3 comprises 14 residues. Germline V CDR1 and CDR2: LNHDA, SQIVND (reference sequence). This CDR3 is CASSIGTAYTEAFF. The CDR3 coding sequence is TGTGCCAGTAGTATAGGAACTGCTTACACTGAAGCTTTCTTT.

J is TRBJ2-1 and V is TRBV5-6; no clear D. The CDR3 length is 13 residues. Looked up from germline, CDR1 is SGHDT and CDR2 is YYEEEE. The ends were cut back, 3 bases at V and 3 bases at J, with 7 bases in the middle. CDR3 coding DNA: TGTGCCAGCAGCTCGACTGTCTACAATGAGCAGTTCTTC. Its translation is CASSSTVYNEQFF.

The rearrangement joins TRBV2 to TRBJ1-2; 7 nucleotides line up with TRBD1. The CDR3 contains 13 residues. V dropped 4 bases and J dropped 8; count of bases not matched to a gene: 7. Germline V gene data show CDR1 as SNHLY and CDR2 as FYNNEI. The CDR3 DNA follows: TGTGCCAGCAGTGCACAGGGGACGCGGGGCTACACCTTC. The encoded protein is CASSAQGTRGYTF.

This clone has a handful of counts. This chain connects TRBV5-4 to TRBJ2-7; 9 bases align to TRBD2. The germline V gene has CDR1 SGHNT and CDR2 YYREEE (reference sequence). The CDR3 is 13 amino acids. J gave up 10 bases and V 1 base, and 6 bases lay outside the gene matches. The CDR3 is CASSLLREGNQYF. The CDR3 coding sequence is TGTGCCAGCAGCTTGCTGCGGGAGGGCAACCAGTACTTC.

This chain links TRBV6-5 with TRBJ2-7; D is possibly TRBD2 (6 bases). Germline CDR1 reads MNHEY; CDR2 reads SVGAGI. The CDR3 extends over 14 amino acids. Trimming shortened V by 7 bases and J by 2 bases, and 15 bases separated the two germline ends. The CDR3 bases are TGTGCCAGCACCTACCGCCCGGGGGCCTACGAGCAGTACTTC. Its translation is CASTYRPGAYEQYF.

This clone was recorded at least ten times. The chain couples TRBV11-2 to TRBJ2-2; the D is unclear. The germline CDR1 and CDR2 sequences are SGHAT and FQNNGV. There are 15 residues in the CDR3. V lost 5 bases, J lost 5 bases, and 15 bases lay in between. This CDR3 is CASSAGGVATGELFF. The DNA of the CDR3 is TGTGCCAGCAGCGCCGGTGGAGTGGCAACCGGGGAGCTGTTTTTT.

This clone was seen more than once but under ten times. The J gene is TRBJ2-7, the V gene TRBV7-6, with TRBD2 identical over 9 bases. The CDR3 contains 15 residues. Trimming removed 5 bases from V and 2 bases from J; junction bases left unmatched: 7. CDR1 and CDR2 (germline): SGHVS, FNYEAQ. CDR3 DNA: TGTGCCAGCAGCCTAAGTAGCGGGAGTCCCTACGAGCAGTACTTC. Translated, it gives CASSLSSGSPYEQYF.

This clone was detected only a few times. The chain carries TRBV28 and TRBJ2-7, with D perhaps matching TRBD2 (6 bases). V shed 4 bases and J shed 1 base, with 20 bases lying between them. Germline CDR1 is MDHEN and CDR2 is SYDVKM. The CDR3 is 17 amino acids. In DNA form, the CDR3 reads TGTGCCAGCAGTTCTAGAATTTCGCGGAGGGGTTCCTACGAGCAGTACTTC. Encoded protein: CASSSRISRRGSYEQYF.

A single count supports this clone. J is TRBJ1-1 and V is TRBV30; 7 bases align to TRBD1. The ends lost 1 base at V and 1 base at J; junction bases unmatched: 6. The germline CDR1 and CDR2 sequences are GTSNPN and SVGIG (reference sequence). CDR3 length: 15 amino acids. CDR3: CAWSAATGRNTEAFF. In DNA form, the CDR3 reads TGTGCCTGGAGTGCAGCGACAGGGAGGAACACTGAAGCTTTCTTT.

This clone appeared a few times. This chain links TRBV20-1 with TRBJ2-3, with D perhaps TRBD1 (5 bases). This CDR3 is 11 amino acids long. Germline loops: CDR1 DFQATT, CDR2 SNEGSKA (reference sequence). Trimming removed 5 bases from V and 6 bases from J, with 9 bases in between. CDR3 sequence: CSALKGDTQYF. For the CDR3, the DNA is TGCAGTGCTTTAAAGGGGGATACGCAGTATTTT.

J is TRBJ2-1 and V is TRBV6-2 or TRBV6-3; the match to TRBD2 covers 9 bases. The V segment lost 5 bases and the J segment 0 bases; nucleotides outside the gene matches: 5. The CDR3 has 16 amino acids. Germline V lookup: CDR1 MNHEY, CDR2 SVGEGT. The CDR3 sequence is CASSPISGSSYNEQFF. CDR3 coding DNA: TGTGCCAGCAGTCCCATTAGCGGGAGCTCCTACAATGAGCAGTTCTTC.

V is TRBV5-8 and J is TRBJ2-1; 7 bases match TRBD2. The CDR3 loop spans 14 amino acids. V shed 3 bases and J 9 bases; nucleotides not matched to a gene: 9. CDR1 is SGHTS, CDR2 YDEGEE, per germline. The CDR3 DNA reads TGTGCCAGCAGCTCCCGATGGACTAGTAGTGAGCAGTTCTTC. It codes for CASSSRWTSSEQFF.

The chain links TRBV2 to TRBJ1-4; D is possibly TRBD1 (5 bases). This CDR3 comprises 13 residues. With 8 bases removed from V and 6 bases from J, the gap between germline ends came to 13 bases. CDR1 SNHLY and CDR2 FYNNEI come from the germline V gene. CDR3 in DNA: TGTGCCAGCTGCCGGGACTGCGATGAAAAACTGTTTTTT. It encodes CASCRDCDEKLFF.

The chain couples TRBV6-2 or TRBV6-3 to TRBJ2-1; a weak D match, TRBD2 (6 bases). The germline gives CDR1 MNHEY, CDR2 SVGEGT. Trimming stripped 6 bases from V and 0 bases from J, with 18 bases between. The CDR3 runs 17 residues. The CDR3 DNA reads as TGTGCCAGCAGCCCCGGGGTGGGGAGGAGCTCCTACAATGAGCAGTTCTTC. Its protein product is CASSPGVGRSSYNEQFF.

The V and J genes are TRBV28 and TRBJ1-1, with 8 bases that match TRBD1. CDR1 is MDHEN, CDR2 SYDVKM, per germline. The CDR3 runs to 14 residues. V was pared by 3 bases and J by 6 bases, with 6 bases of the junction left unmatched. The CDR3 sequence: CASSFYRGVAEAFF. The CDR3 region has the DNA TGTGCCAGCAGTTTCTACAGGGGGGTCGCTGAAGCTTTCTTT.

The rearrangement joins TRBV4-1 to TRBJ1-1; perhaps TRBD1 as D (6 bases). V dropped 1 base and J dropped 3 bases, with 9 bases sitting between them. The CDR3 runs 14 residues. The germline gives CDR1 MGHRA, CDR2 YSYEKL. Here the CDR3 reads CASSQANRDTEAFF. DNA of the CDR3: TGCGCCAGCAGCCAAGCAAACAGGGACACTGAAGCTTTCTTT.

This clone was seen more than once but under ten times. The chain links TRBV28 to TRBJ1-4, with TRBD1 matching 10 bases. The CDR3 sequence is 20 residues long. V lost 1 base and J lost 0; bases outside the gene matches: 11. Germline loops: CDR1 MDHEN, CDR2 SYDVKM. CDR3 in amino acids: CASSLYSGQGTSATNEKLFF. The CDR3 DNA follows: TGTGCCAGCAGTTTATATTCGGGACAGGGGACCTCAGCAACTAATGAAAAACTGTTTTTT.

J is TRBJ1-1 and V is TRBV29-1; the D gene is possibly TRBD1 (6 bases). There are 12 residues in the CDR3. Germline values: CDR1 SQVTM, CDR2 ANQGSEA. V lost 7 bases and J 1 base, leaving 10 bases between the germline ends. CDR3 DNA: TGCAGCGCAGGGGTTTGGAACACTGAAGCTTTCTTT. Translation: CSAGVWNTEAFF.

The CDR3: CASIRSGEMNQPQHF. CDR3 DNA sequence: TGTGCCAGTATTAGGAGCGGAGAGATGAATCAGCCCCAGCATTTT. The chain has TRBV19 and TRBJ1-5; D is uncertain. V was trimmed by 7 bases and J by 4 bases, leaving 17 bases between them. Germline lookup yields CDR1 LNHDA and CDR2 SQIVND (reference sequence). The CDR3 has 15 residues.

This chain joins TRBV11-2 and TRBJ2-7, with TRBD1 matching 7 bases. Germline V lookup: CDR1 SGHAT, CDR2 FQNNGV. The CDR3 covers 13 residues. The V and J ends lost 3 bases and 6 bases, in that order; junction bases with no gene match: 5. CDR3 in amino acids: CASSFNRGSEQYF. CDR3 bases: TGTGCCAGCAGCTTTAACAGGGGATCCGAGCAGTACTTC. Full variable domain (missing parts from reference TRBV11-2 and TRBJ2-7): EAGVAQSPRYKIIEKRQSVAFWCNPISGHATLYWYQQILGQGPKLLIQFQNNGVVDDSQLPKDRFSAERLKGVDSTLKIQPAKLEDSAVYLCASSFNRGSEQYFGPGTRLTVT.

This chain uses TRBV7-2 with TRBJ1-2; 7 positions match TRBD1. Germline-derived CDR1 and CDR2 are SGHTA and FQGNSA. Trimming cost V 10 bases and J 3 bases; bases outside gene matches: 5. There are 12 residues in the CDR3. The CDR3 bases are TGTGCCACCTCCAGGGGGTACTATGGCTACACCTTC. This codes for CATSRGYYGYTF. The entire variable domain, with the rest obtained from reference TRBV7-2 and TRBJ1-2, is as follows: GAGVSQSPSNKVTEKGKDVELRCDPISGHTALYWYRQSLGQGLEFLIYFQGNSAPDKSGLPSDRFSAERTGGSVSTLTIQRTQQEDSAVYLCATSRGYYGYTFGSGTRLTVV.

In this sample, this clone turned up a few times. The gene calls are TRBV2 and TRBJ1-1; D uncertain. CDR1 and CDR2 (germline): SNHLY, FYNNEI. V lost 1 base and J lost 10, with 16 bases in between. The CDR3 consists of 14 residues. The CDR3 is CASSEGLAAEGAFF. In nucleotides, the CDR3 is TGTGCCAGCAGTGAAGGACTGGCAGCCGAGGGAGCTTTCTTT.

The chain uses TRBV18 and TRBJ2-3, with TRBD1 identical over 8 bases. The CDR3 sequence is 15 residues long. The germline gives CDR1 KGHSH, CDR2 LQKENI. Germline trimming cut 3 bases from V and 0 bases from J; bases unmatched to any gene: 2. As DNA, the CDR3 is TGTGCCAGCTCACCTCGACAGGGGAGCACAGATACGCAGTATTTT. It is translated as CASSPRQGSTDTQYF.

A word on this clone: The identical CDR3 is also encoded by other nucleotide sequences in the sample. The rearrangement joins TRBV18 to TRBJ1-2; possible D gene TRBD1, 6 bases. The CDR3 length is 14 residues. V lost 2 bases and J lost 2, with 9 bases in between. CDR1 is KGHSH, CDR2 LQKENI, per germline. The CDR3: CASSPGGGNYGYTF. In nucleotides, the CDR3 is TGTGCCAGCTCACCAGGGGGCGGAAACTATGGCTACACCTTC.

The rearrangement links TRBV27 to TRBJ2-2; tentatively, D is TRBD2 (6 bases). Germline V gene sequence: CDR1 MNHEY, CDR2 SMNVEV (reference sequence). Trimming removed 1 base at V and 3 bases at J, with 9 bases between. The CDR3 runs to 15 residues. The CDR3 DNA is TGTGCCAGCAGTTTATTCGGGACTTACACCGGGGAGCTGTTTTTT. It encodes CASSLFGTYTGELFF.

For the CDR3, the DNA is TGTGCCAGCAGCCAACTAGCGGGGGGGCAAGAGCAGTTCTTC. It yields the protein CASSQLAGGQEQFF. This chain connects TRBV3-1 (or the pseudogene TRBV3-2) to TRBJ2-1; 12 bases are shared with TRBD2. The germline V gene encodes CDR1 LGHDT and CDR2 YNNKEL (reference sequence). The V and J ends lost 2 bases and 10 bases, in that order; junction bases with no gene match: 3. The CDR3 contains 14 residues.